These 9 T cell receptor beta chains came from one sample sequenced in a study of low-dose radiotherapy and immunotherapy resistance in tumors (dated by TCRdb to between 2021 and 2022). Reading the label with the study, this specimen's time point is: after trial treatment. The treatment or condition label, read with the paper, signifies: LDRT plus nivolumab, ipilimumab, low-dose cyclophosphamide and aspirin (RACIN trial). The listed sequencing device is Illumina HiSeq 2500. First-strand cDNA was synthesized using Superscript III and a set of TRAV- and TRBV-specific primers, so that both TCRalpha and TCRbeta chains were covered. TCRs were amplified with Phusion for approximately 19 PCR cycles using a constant-region primer together with the adapter attached to the V primers. TCRdb reanalyzed the raw reads on its own, using fastp at Q25 for trimming and MiXCR for clone calling, and kept in-frame beta chains. A single entry per CDR3 protein holds the most common genes and DNA from its merged rows. The sample table shows 30,000 or so distinct CDR3 sequences, and approximately 49% are seen once. Jointly, the top ten make up 5% to 6% of the sample.

The starting material was PBMCs, obtained after low-dose radiotherapy plus immunotherapy. The receptors were gathered from a male donor with gallbladder cancer.

This chain connects TRBV24-1 to TRBJ1-2; tentatively, D is TRBD1 (5 bases). The CDR3 length is 15 residues. Germline CDR1 and CDR2: KGHDR and SFDVKD. V lost 5 bases to trimming and J lost 0 bases, with 12 bases between them. The DNA for the CDR3 is TGTGCCACCAGTGTGGGACCGTCGACTAACTATGGCTACACCTTC. Translation: CATSVGPSTNYGYTF.

The chain joins TRBV10-3 to TRBJ2-3; D might be TRBD2 (6 bases). Germline assignment: CDR1 ENHRY and CDR2 SYGVKD. Trimming pared 0 bases from V and 4 bases from J, leaving 14 bases between. This CDR3 has 16 residues. The CDR3 is CAISESTRELPDTQYF. CDR3 coding DNA: TGTGCCATCAGTGAGTCTACCCGGGAGCTACCAGATACGCAGTATTTT.

The chain is built from TRBV3-1 and TRBJ2-7; D is ambiguous. V was cut by 1 base and J by 4 bases, with 8 bases left in between. The CDR3 is made up of 13 amino acids. In germline, CDR1 is LGHDT, CDR2 YNNKEL (reference sequence). DNA for the CDR3: TGTGCCAGCAGCCAAGCCCTTGAATACGAGCAGTACTTC. Protein sequence: CASSQALEYEQYF.

This clonotype was detected many times. The chain carries TRBV4-1 and TRBJ1-2; D may be TRBD1 (6 bases). V was cut by 10 bases and J by 8 bases, with 29 bases left in between. This CDR3 is 16 amino acids long. In germline, CDR1 is MGHRA, CDR2 YSYEKL. As DNA, the CDR3 is TGCGCCACCAAACCCCAGAACGCGGGGGCCTGGGGAGGCTACACCTTC. Translating it yields CATKPQNAGAWGGYTF.

V gene TRBV20-1 combines with J gene TRBJ1-2; D not resolved. Germline assignment: CDR1 DFQATT and CDR2 SNEGSKA (reference sequence). This CDR3 is built from 13 residues. V was cut by 0 bases and J by 4 bases, with 9 bases left in between. The CDR3 region has the DNA TGCAGTGCTAGAGATCTGGGAATCTATGGCTACACCTTC. Protein product: CSARDLGIYGYTF.

The chain carries TRBV5-1 and TRBJ2-7; D might be TRBD2 (6 bases). This CDR3 is built from 15 residues. Trimming removed 1 base from V and 3 bases from J, with 14 bases in between. Germline V gives CDR1 SGHRS, CDR2 YFSETQ. The CDR3 bases are TGCGCCAGCAGCTTGTTGGGCGGGGCCCACTACGAGCAGTACTTC. As protein: CASSLLGGAHYEQYF.

With respect to this clonotype: A far larger clone differs by one base, so this is likely a read error. The rearrangement joins TRBV2 to TRBJ2-1, with no clear D. Germline CDR1 reads SNHLY; CDR2 reads FYNNEI. The CDR3 is 13 amino acids. The V end lost 7 bases, the J end lost 13 bases, and 20 bases lay between the germline ends. DNA of the CDR3: TGTGCCAGCAACCTACAGCCCAGAGAGACCCAGTTCTTC. This sequence encodes CASNLQPRETQFF.

The chain is built from TRBV19 and TRBJ2-5; D is undetermined. The CDR3 runs to 13 residues. Germline loops: CDR1 LNHDA, CDR2 SQIVND (reference sequence). Trimming shortened V by 8 bases and J by 5 bases, and 15 bases separated the two germline ends. CDR3 sequence reads: CASASRSMETQYF. The CDR3 DNA sequence: TGTGCCAGTGCAAGCCGGTCCATGGAGACCCAGTACTTC.

This clonotype was observed many times. The chain couples TRBV27 to TRBJ2-7; 9 bases are a match to TRBD1. The ends lost 6 bases at V and 2 bases at J; junction bases unmatched: 5. The CDR3 runs to 14 residues. CDR1 MNHEY and CDR2 SMNVEV come from the germline V gene (reference sequence). Here the CDR3 reads CASRPGTGPYEQYF. CDR3 in DNA: TGTGCCAGCAGGCCCGGGACAGGGCCCTACGAGCAGTACTTC.